These 26 T cell receptor beta chains originate from one sample sequenced in a study of blood T cell repertoires in COVID-19. Profiling relied on immunoSEQ multiplex PCR, and the TCRdb table lists in-frame clones only, not all of them. The sample includes roughly 300,000 clones, less than 85% of them seen just once. Sequencing was done on a sample of peripheral blood. These receptor sequences come from a human donor with COVID-19, enrolled during active disease. The donor label of this sample is uncertain.

The J gene is TRBJ1-4, the V gene TRBV10-3; possibly TRBD1 for D (5 bases). V was trimmed by 6 bases and J by 6 bases, leaving 14 bases between them. Germline CDR1 is ENHRY and CDR2 is SYGVKD. The CDR3 runs to 14 residues. CDR3 region: CAIRAGTPDEKLFF. Here the CDR3 DNA reads TGTGCCATCAGGGCCGGGACTCCGGATGAAAAACTGTTTTTT.

The chain recombines TRBV9 with TRBJ2-5; TRBD2 is a possible D gene (5 bases). The CDR3 has 14 amino acids. V was pared by 2 bases and J by 5 bases, with 13 bases between. Germline CDR1 is SGDLS and CDR2 is YYNGEE. The CDR3 DNA is TGTGCCAGCAGCGTTTTCGAGACGGGGGAGACCCAGTACTTC. This codes for CASSVFETGETQYF.

V is TRBV9 and J is TRBJ2-7, with D possibly matching TRBD2 (5 bases). Per germline, CDR1 SGDLS and CDR2 YYNGEE. The length of the CDR3 is 15 residues. V was cut by 0 bases and J by 2 bases, with 12 bases left in between. This chain's CDR3 is CASSVGVSETYEQYF. DNA of the CDR3: TGTGCCAGCAGCGTAGGGGTTAGCGAGACCTACGAGCAGTACTTC.

The chain is built from TRBV5-1 and TRBJ1-1; 10 bases fit TRBD1. CDR1 and CDR2 from the germline V gene are SGHRS and YFSETQ. V lost 3 bases and J lost 1; bases outside the gene matches: 12. This CDR3 contains 18 residues. The CDR3 bases are TGCGCCAGCAGCTCCGGAACCGGGACAGGGGATGAGAACACTGAAGCTTTCTTT. Translation gives CASSSGTGTGDENTEAFF.

V gene TRBV5-6 combines with J gene TRBJ2-7; TRBD1 aligns across 8 bases. CDR1 SGHDT and CDR2 YYEEEE come from the germline V gene. The CDR3 has 13 amino acids. Germline trimming cut 4 bases from V and 2 bases from J; bases unmatched to any gene: 2. CDR3 region: CASSPTGAYEQYF. The CDR3 DNA follows: TGTGCCAGCAGCCCGACAGGGGCCTACGAGCAGTACTTC. The variable domain in full, completed from reference TRBV5-6 and TRBJ2-7, reads DAGVTQSPTHLIKTRGQQVTLRCSPKSGHDTVSWYQQALGQGPQFIFQYYEEEERQRGNFPDRFSGHQFPNYSSELNVNALLLGDSALYLCASSPTGAYEQYFGPGTRLTVT.

The chain has TRBV10-3 and TRBJ2-1; maybe TRBD2 (5 bases). The germline V gene encodes CDR1 ENHRY and CDR2 SYGVKD. There are 11 residues in the CDR3. V dropped 6 bases and J dropped 8 bases, with 8 bases sitting between them. Here the CDR3 DNA reads TGTGCCATCAGGGGAGTGGATGAGCAGTTCTTC. Translating gives CAIRGVDEQFF.

The gene calls are TRBV4-3 and TRBJ1-6; D uncertain. The CDR3 runs 16 residues. The V gene lost 0 bases and the J gene lost 9 bases, with 15 bases spanning the gap. Germline V gives CDR1 LGHNA, CDR2 YSLEER. The CDR3 here is CASSQDPIAAGSPLHF. CDR3 sequence (DNA): TGCGCCAGCAGCCAAGACCCTATTGCGGCGGGTTCACCCCTCCACTTT.

This chain connects TRBV24-1 to TRBJ2-3; the D gene is possibly TRBD2 (5 bases). V was cut by 3 bases and J by 0 bases, with 12 bases left in between. This CDR3 region has 16 residues. CDR1 KGHDR and CDR2 SFDVKD come from the germline V gene. The CDR3 bases are TGTGCCACCAGTGATCCAATTAGCGTTAGCACAGATACGCAGTATTTT. Its translation is CATSDPISVSTDTQYF.

This rearrangement joins TRBV6-1 to TRBJ2-2; D is unclear. Trimming removed 1 base from V and 3 bases from J, with 12 bases in between. There are 16 residues in the CDR3. Germline values: CDR1 MNHNS, CDR2 SASEGT. This CDR3 is CASSEGASWDTGELFF. CDR3 sequence (DNA): TGTGCCAGCAGTGAAGGGGCCTCCTGGGACACCGGGGAGCTGTTTTTT.

This clone was counted a few times. The V and J genes are TRBV7-8 and TRBJ1-6; D perhaps matches TRBD1 (5 bases). Per the germline V gene, CDR1 is SGHVS and CDR2 is FQNEAQ. The V end lost 4 bases, the J end lost 0 bases, and 13 bases lay between the germline ends. The CDR3 is made up of 17 amino acids. DNA for the CDR3: TGTGCCAGCAGCTCAACGACAGCAAGCTCCTATAATTCACCCCTCCACTTT. Translating gives CASSSTTASSYNSPLHF.

The chain recombines TRBV27 with TRBJ2-3; possible D gene TRBD2, 6 bases. CDR1 is MNHEY and CDR2 is SMNVEV in the germline V gene (reference sequence). This CDR3 contains 13 residues. The V end lost 3 bases, the J end lost 5 bases, and 9 bases lay between the germline ends. In nucleotides, the CDR3 is TGTGCCAGCAGTTTCCATAGCGGAGATACGCAGTATTTT. Protein product: CASSFHSGDTQYF.

V gene TRBV11-2 combines with J gene TRBJ1-2; the D gene is possibly TRBD1 (5 bases). Trimming cost V 7 bases and J 3 bases, with 12 bases left between them. The length of the CDR3 is 13 residues. The germline V gene has CDR1 SGHAT and CDR2 FQNNGV. The CDR3 DNA sequence: TGTGCCAGCACCCCGGGGGGGGACTATGGCTACACCTTC. The encoded protein is CASTPGGDYGYTF.

The J gene is TRBJ1-1, the V gene TRBV19, with D perhaps TRBD1 (5 bases). The germline gives CDR1 LNHDA, CDR2 SQIVND (reference sequence). The CDR3 loop spans 15 amino acids. V gave up 2 bases and J gave up 1 base, with 11 bases separating them. CDR3: CASSIQGGENTEAFF. The CDR3 coding sequence is TGTGCCAGTAGTATACAGGGTGGTGAGAACACTGAAGCTTTCTTT.

This chain links TRBV23-1 with TRBJ1-5; TRBD1 agrees at 7 bases. TRBV23-1 is placed among ORFs of uncertain function. V lost 4 bases, J lost 2 bases, and 14 bases stayed unmatched. The CDR3 loop spans 18 amino acids. CDR3 sequence reads: CASSPRQGEALGNQPQHF. The CDR3 DNA is TGCGCCAGCAGTCCCCGACAGGGTGAGGCCCTTGGCAATCAGCCCCAGCATTTT.

This chain links TRBV30 with TRBJ2-1; tentative D call: TRBD1 (5 bases). The V gene lost 1 base and the J gene lost 7 bases, with 11 bases spanning the gap. CDR3 size: 13 residues. Germline-derived CDR1 and CDR2 are GTSNPN and SVGIG (reference sequence). CDR3: CAWSEGAGNEQFF. Written as DNA, the CDR3 is TGTGCCTGGAGTGAAGGGGCCGGGAATGAGCAGTTCTTC.

This CDR3 reads CAIKTGSQPNTGELFF. CDR3 nucleotides: TGTGCCATCAAGACTGGTAGCCAGCCGAACACCGGGGAGCTGTTTTTT. The chain recombines TRBV10-3 with TRBJ2-2; D is unclear. Germline values: CDR1 ENHRY, CDR2 SYGVKD. The CDR3 covers 16 residues. Trimming stripped 7 bases from V and 0 bases from J, with 15 bases between.

The gene calls are TRBV3-1 (or the pseudogene TRBV3-2) and TRBJ1-2; weak D call: TRBD1 (5 bases). Trimming took off 4 bases at V and 4 bases at J, with 7 bases between the two ends. Germline values: CDR1 LGHDT, CDR2 YNNKEL (reference sequence). The CDR3 consists of 12 residues. The CDR3 loop reads CASSLGAYGYTF. Here the CDR3 DNA reads TGTGCCAGCAGCCTAGGGGCCTATGGCTACACCTTC.

The chain uses TRBV19 and TRBJ2-1; D is unclear. The CDR3 contains 15 residues. Trimming took off 6 bases at V and 2 bases at J, with 14 bases between the two ends. Per germline, CDR1 LNHDA and CDR2 SQIVND (reference sequence). This chain's CDR3 is CASRHARSAYNEQFF. CDR3 bases: TGTGCCAGTAGGCATGCCAGAAGCGCCTACAATGAGCAGTTCTTC. The complete variable domain, with remaining parts taken from reference TRBV19 and TRBJ2-1, reads DGGITQSPKYLFRKEGQNVTLSCEQNLNHDAMYWYRQDPGQGLRLIYYSQIVNDFQKGDIAEGYSVSREKKESFPLTVTSAQKNPTAFYLCASRHARSAYNEQFFGPGTRLTVL.

This clone was detected only once. The V gene is TRBV5-5, the J gene TRBJ2-5, with TRBD1 as a possible D gene (6 bases). The CDR3 sequence is 15 residues long. The germline V and J ends were trimmed by 5 bases and 1 base, with 15 bases remaining between them. Germline assignment: CDR1 SGHKS and CDR2 YYEKEE (reference sequence). The CDR3 sequence: CASRIRTGTQETQYF. CDR3 coding DNA: TGTGCCAGCAGGATACGTACAGGGACCCAAGAGACCCAGTACTTC. Supplemented by reference TRBV5-5 and TRBJ2-5, the full variable domain reads DAGVTQSPTHLIKTRGQQVTLRCSPISGHKSVSWYQQVLGQGPQFIFQYYEKEERGRGNFPDRFSARQFPNYSSELNVNALLLGDSALYLCASRIRTGTQETQYFGPGTRLLVL.

This clone was observed a single time. The genes are TRBV7-9 and TRBJ2-3, with 10 bases aligning to TRBD1. Trimming removed 5 bases from V and 6 bases from J; junction bases left unmatched: 14. Looked up from germline, CDR1 is SEHNR and CDR2 is FQNEAQ (reference sequence). The CDR3 runs to 17 residues. CDR3 DNA sequence: TGTGCCAGCAGCCTATACCTTACTACGGACAGGGGGGATACGCAGTATTTT. As protein: CASSLYLTTDRGDTQYF.

The chain is built from TRBV5-5 and TRBJ1-1; 8 bases are shared with TRBD1. V lost 4 bases to trimming and J lost 4 bases; unmatched junction nucleotides: 9. The length of the CDR3 is 15 residues. Germline V gene lookup returns CDR1 SGHKS and CDR2 YYEKEE (reference sequence). The CDR3 spells CASSRLTGVSTEAFF. CDR3 bases: TGTGCCAGCAGCCGCCTGACAGGGGTGAGCACTGAAGCTTTCTTT.

The table lists this clone with a count of one. The CDR3 spells CASSAGTGSQPQHF. Written as DNA, the CDR3 is TGCGCCAGCAGCGCGGGGACAGGGTCTCAGCCCCAGCATTTT. The chain joins TRBV5-1 to TRBJ1-5; 9 bases line up with TRBD1. Losses at the gene ends were 4 bases for V and 6 bases for J; bases not matched to a gene: 5. Per the germline V gene, CDR1 is SGHRS and CDR2 is YFSETQ. The CDR3 is 14 amino acids.

This clone has a count of ten or more. The chain couples TRBV19 to TRBJ1-2; a possible D gene is TRBD1 (6 bases). The germline CDR1 and CDR2 sequences are LNHDA and SQIVND (reference sequence). The V gene lost 0 bases and the J gene lost 8 bases, with 13 bases spanning the gap. CDR3 length: 14 residues. The CDR3 spells CASSIDRTAGGYTF. CDR3 DNA: TGTGCCAGTAGTATAGACAGGACAGCCGGCGGCTACACCTTC.

This chain joins TRBV5-4 and TRBJ2-3; D is ambiguous. Germline V gives CDR1 SGHNT, CDR2 YYREEE (reference sequence). CDR3 length: 12 residues. The germline V and J ends were trimmed by 5 bases and 2 bases, with 6 bases remaining between them. The CDR3 DNA follows: TGTGCCAGCAGTTTAGACACAGATACGCAGTATTTT. Protein sequence: CASSLDTDTQYF. Variable domain in full (rest from reference TRBV5-4 and TRBJ2-3): ETGVTQSPTHLIKTRGQQVTLRCSSQSGHNTVSWYQQALGQGPQFIFQYYREEENGRGNFPPRFSGLQFPNYSSELNVNALELDDSALYLCASSLDTDTQYFGPGTRLTVL.

This clone has only a few counts. V gene TRBV3-1 (or the pseudogene TRBV3-2) combines with J gene TRBJ1-6; 8 bases match TRBD1. The V gene's germline CDR1 is LGHDT and CDR2 YNNKEL (reference sequence). V was clipped by 4 bases and J by 9 bases; unmatched bases: 8. CDR3 length: 15 residues. DNA of the CDR3: TGTGCCAGCAGCCCTGGACAGGGATTAGGTTCACCCCTCCACTTT. Protein sequence: CASSPGQGLGSPLHF.

J is TRBJ2-3 and V is TRBV11-3, with 7 bases aligning to TRBD2. The germline gives CDR1 SGHNT, CDR2 YENEEA. Trimming cost V 3 bases and J 0 bases; bases outside gene matches: 3. The CDR3 consists of 15 residues. Here the CDR3 DNA reads TGTGCCAGCAGCTTGAGCGGGGCAAGCACAGATACGCAGTATTTT. Protein: CASSLSGASTDTQYF.